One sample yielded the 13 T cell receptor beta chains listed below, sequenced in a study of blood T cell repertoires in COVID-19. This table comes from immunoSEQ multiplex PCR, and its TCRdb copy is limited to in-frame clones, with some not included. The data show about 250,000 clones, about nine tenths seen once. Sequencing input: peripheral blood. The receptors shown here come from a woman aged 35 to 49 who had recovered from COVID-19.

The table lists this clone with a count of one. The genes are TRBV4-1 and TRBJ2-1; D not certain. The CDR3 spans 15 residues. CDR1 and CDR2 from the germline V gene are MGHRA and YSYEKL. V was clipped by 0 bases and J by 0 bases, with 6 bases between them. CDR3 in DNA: TGCGCCAGCAGCCAAGATGCGAGCTCCTACAATGAGCAGTTCTTC. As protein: CASSQDASSYNEQFF.

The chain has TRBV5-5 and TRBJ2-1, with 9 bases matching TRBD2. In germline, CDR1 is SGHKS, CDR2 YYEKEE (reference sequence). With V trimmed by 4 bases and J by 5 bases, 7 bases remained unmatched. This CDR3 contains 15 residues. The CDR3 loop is CASSPGLANHNEQFF. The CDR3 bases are TGTGCCAGCAGCCCCGGACTAGCGAACCACAATGAGCAGTTCTTC.

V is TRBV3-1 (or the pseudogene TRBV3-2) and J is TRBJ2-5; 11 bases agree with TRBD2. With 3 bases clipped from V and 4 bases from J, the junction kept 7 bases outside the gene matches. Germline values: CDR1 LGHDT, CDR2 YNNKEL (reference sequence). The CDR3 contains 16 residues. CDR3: CASSQPGLAGGETQYF. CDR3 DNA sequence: TGTGCCAGCAGCCAGCCGGGGCTAGCGGGAGGAGAGACCCAGTACTTC.

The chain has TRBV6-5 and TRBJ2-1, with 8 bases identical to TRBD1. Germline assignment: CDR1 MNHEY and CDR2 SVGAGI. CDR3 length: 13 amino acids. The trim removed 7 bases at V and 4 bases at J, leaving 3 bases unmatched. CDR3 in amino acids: CASNRDRYNEQFF. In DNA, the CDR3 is TGTGCCAGCAACCGGGACAGGTACAATGAGCAGTTCTTC.

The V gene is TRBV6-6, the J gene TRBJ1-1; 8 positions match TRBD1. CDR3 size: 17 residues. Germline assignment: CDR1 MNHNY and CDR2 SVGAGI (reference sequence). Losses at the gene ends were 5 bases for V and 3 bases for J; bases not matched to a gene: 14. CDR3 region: CASSPWTGRVSDTEAFF. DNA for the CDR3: TGTGCCAGCAGTCCCTGGACAGGGCGGGTCTCGGACACTGAAGCTTTCTTT.

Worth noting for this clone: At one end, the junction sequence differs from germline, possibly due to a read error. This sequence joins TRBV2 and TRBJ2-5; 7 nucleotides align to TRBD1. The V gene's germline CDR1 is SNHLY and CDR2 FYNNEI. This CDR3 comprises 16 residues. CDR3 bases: TGTGCCAGCAGTGATCCTCCAGAAACAGGGGCAGAGACTCAGTACTTC. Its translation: CASSDPPETGAETQYF.

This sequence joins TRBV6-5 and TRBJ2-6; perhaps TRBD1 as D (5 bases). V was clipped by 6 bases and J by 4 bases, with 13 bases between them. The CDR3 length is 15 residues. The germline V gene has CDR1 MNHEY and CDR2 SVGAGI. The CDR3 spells CASRDNLVGANVLTF. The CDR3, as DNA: TGTGCCAGCAGGGACAACCTCGTCGGGGCCAACGTCCTGACTTTC.

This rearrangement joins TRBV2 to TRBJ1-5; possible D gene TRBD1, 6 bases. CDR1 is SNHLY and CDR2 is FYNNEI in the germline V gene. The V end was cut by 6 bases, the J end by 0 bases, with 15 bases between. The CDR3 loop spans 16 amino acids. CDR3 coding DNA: TGTGCCAGCAGCAGTGGGGGCCTATCTAGCAATCAGCCCCAGCATTTT. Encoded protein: CASSSGGLSSNQPQHF.

This CDR3 reads CASSQGTSGGEQYF. The DNA for the CDR3 is TGTGCCAGCTCACAGGGGACTAGCGGGGGGGAGCAGTACTTC. This chain links TRBV18 with TRBJ2-7, with 15 bases matching TRBD2. The CDR3 contains 14 residues. Looked up from germline, CDR1 is KGHSH and CDR2 is LQKENI. V was pared by 4 bases and J by 7 bases, with 2 bases of the junction left unmatched.

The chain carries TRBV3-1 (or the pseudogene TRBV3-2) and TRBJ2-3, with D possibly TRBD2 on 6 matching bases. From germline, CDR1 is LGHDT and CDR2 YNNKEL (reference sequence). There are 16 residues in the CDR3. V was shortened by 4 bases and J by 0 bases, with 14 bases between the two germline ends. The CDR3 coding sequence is TGTGCCAGCAGCCCCGCTAGCGCGAGCAGCACAGATACGCAGTATTTT. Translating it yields CASSPASASSTDTQYF.

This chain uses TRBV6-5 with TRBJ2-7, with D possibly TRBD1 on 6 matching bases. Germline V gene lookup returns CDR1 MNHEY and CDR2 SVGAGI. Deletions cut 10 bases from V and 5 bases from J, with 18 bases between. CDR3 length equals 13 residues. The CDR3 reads CATLRQGSNEQYF. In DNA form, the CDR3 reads TGTGCCACCCTCAGGCAGGGGTCAAACGAGCAGTACTTC.

CDR3 protein: CSVGGEPQHF. In DNA, the CDR3 is TGCAGCGTTGGTGGAGAACCCCAGCATTTT. The rearrangement uses TRBV29-1 and TRBJ1-5, with D uncertain. There are 10 residues in the CDR3. Trimming pared 4 bases from V and 10 bases from J, leaving 8 bases between. Germline CDR1 and CDR2: SQVTM and ANQGSEA.

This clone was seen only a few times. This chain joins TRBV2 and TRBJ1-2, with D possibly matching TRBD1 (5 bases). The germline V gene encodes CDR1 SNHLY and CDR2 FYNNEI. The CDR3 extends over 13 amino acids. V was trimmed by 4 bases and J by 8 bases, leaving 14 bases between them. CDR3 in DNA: TGTGCCAGCAGTGGCGACAGTCTTCTAGGCTACACCTTC. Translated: CASSGDSLLGYTF.